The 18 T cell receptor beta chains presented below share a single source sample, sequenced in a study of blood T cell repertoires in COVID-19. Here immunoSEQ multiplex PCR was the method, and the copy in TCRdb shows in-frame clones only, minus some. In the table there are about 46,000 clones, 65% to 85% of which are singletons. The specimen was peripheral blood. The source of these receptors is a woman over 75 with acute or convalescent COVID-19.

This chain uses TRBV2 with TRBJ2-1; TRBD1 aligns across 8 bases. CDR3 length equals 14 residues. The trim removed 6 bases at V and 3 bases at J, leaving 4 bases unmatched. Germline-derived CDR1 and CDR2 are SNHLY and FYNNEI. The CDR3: CASRSTGDYNEQFF. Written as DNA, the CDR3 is TGTGCCAGCAGGTCGACAGGGGACTACAATGAGCAGTTCTTC.

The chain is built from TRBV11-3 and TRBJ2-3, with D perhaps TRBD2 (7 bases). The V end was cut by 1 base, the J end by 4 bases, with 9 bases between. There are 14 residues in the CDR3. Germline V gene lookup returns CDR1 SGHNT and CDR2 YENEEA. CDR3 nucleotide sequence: TGTGCCAGCAGCTTAGGCGGGGGCGCAGATACGCAGTATTTT. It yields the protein CASSLGGGADTQYF.

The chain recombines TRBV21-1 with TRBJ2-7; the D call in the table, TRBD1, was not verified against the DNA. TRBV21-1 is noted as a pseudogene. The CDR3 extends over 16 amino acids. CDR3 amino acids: CASSKLKGQGSYEQYF. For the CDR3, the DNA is TGTGCCAGCAGCAAATTAAAGGGACAGGGTTCCTACGAGCAGTACTTC.

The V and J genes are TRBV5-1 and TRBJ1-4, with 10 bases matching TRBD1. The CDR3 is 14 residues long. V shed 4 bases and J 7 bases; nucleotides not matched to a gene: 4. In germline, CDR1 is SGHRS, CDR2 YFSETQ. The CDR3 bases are TGCGCCAGCAGCCGGACAGGGGGAGGTGAAAAACTGTTTTTT. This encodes CASSRTGGGEKLFF.

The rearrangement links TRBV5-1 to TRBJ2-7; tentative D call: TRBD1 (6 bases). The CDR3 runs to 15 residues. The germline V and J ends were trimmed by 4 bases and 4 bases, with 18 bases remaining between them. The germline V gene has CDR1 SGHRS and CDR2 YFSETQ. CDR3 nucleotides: TGCGCCAGCAGCGGGGGACAATCGACCCCTTACGAGCAGTACTTC. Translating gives CASSGGQSTPYEQYF.

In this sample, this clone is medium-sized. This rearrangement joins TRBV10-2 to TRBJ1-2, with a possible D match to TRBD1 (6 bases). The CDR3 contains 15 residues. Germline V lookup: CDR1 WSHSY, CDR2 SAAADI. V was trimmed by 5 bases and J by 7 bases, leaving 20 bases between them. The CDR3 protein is CASSSSGGHLRGYTF. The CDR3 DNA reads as TGCGCCAGCAGTTCGTCGGGGGGCCACCTTCGTGGCTACACCTTC.

The CDR3 coding sequence is TGTGCCAGTAGCTTAGACCGACAGGGAGTCAATGAGCAGTTCTTC. It encodes CASSLDRQGVNEQFF. The V gene is TRBV19, the J gene TRBJ2-1; TRBD1 matches at 7 bases. This CDR3 spans 15 amino acids. CDR1 and CDR2 from the germline V gene are LNHDA and SQIVND (reference sequence). V shed 6 bases, J shed 6 bases, and the junction held 11 bases outside the gene matches.

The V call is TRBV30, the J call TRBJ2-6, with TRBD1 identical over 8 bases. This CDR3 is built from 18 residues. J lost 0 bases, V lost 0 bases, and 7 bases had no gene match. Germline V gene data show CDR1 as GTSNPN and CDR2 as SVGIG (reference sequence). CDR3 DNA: TGTGCCTGGAGTGTACACGGGACAGGAATCTCTGGGGCCAACGTCCTGACTTTC. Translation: CAWSVHGTGISGANVLTF.

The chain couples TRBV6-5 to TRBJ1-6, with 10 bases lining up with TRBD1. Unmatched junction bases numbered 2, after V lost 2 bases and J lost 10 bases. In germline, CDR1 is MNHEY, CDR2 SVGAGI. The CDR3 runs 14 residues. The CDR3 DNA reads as TGTGCCAGCAGTTACCGGGACAGGGGATCACCCCTCCACTTT. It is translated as CASSYRDRGSPLHF.

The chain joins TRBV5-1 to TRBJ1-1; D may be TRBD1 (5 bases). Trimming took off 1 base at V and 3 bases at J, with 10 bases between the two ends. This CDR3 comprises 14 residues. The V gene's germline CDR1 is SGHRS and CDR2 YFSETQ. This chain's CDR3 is CASSLWRGDTEAFF. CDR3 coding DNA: TGCGCCAGCAGCTTGTGGAGGGGCGACACTGAAGCTTTCTTT. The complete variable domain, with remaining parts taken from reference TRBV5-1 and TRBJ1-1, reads KAGVTQTPRYLIKTRGQQVTLSCSPISGHRSVSWYQQTPGQGLQFLFEYFSETQRNKGNFPGRFSGRQFSNSRSEMNVSTLELGDSALYLCASSLWRGDTEAFFGQGTRLTVV.

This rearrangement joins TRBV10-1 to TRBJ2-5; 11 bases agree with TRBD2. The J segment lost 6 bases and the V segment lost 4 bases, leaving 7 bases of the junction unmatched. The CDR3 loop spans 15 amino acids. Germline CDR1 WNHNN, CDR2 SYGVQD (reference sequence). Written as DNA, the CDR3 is TGCGCCAGCAGTGCGGGGGGGACTAGCGGACAGACCCAGTACTTC. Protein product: CASSAGGTSGQTQYF.

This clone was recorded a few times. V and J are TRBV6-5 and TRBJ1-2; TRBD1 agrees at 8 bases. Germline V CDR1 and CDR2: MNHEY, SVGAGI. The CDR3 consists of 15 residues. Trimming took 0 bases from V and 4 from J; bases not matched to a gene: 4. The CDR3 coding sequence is TGTGCCAGCAGTTACTCTATCGGACAGGGCTATGGCTACACCTTC. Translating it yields CASSYSIGQGYGYTF.

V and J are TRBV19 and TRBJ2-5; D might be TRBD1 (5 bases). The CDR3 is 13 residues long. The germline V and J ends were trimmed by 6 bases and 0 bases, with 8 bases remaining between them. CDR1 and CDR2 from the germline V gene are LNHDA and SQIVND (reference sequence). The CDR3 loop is CASRGVYQETQYF. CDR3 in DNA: TGTGCCAGTAGAGGGGTGTACCAAGAGACCCAGTACTTC. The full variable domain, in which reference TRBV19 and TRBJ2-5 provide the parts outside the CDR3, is DGGITQSPKYLFRKEGQNVTLSCEQNLNHDAMYWYRQDPGQGLRLIYYSQIVNDFQKGDIAEGYSVSREKKESFPLTVTSAQKNPTAFYLCASRGVYQETQYFGPGTRLLVL.

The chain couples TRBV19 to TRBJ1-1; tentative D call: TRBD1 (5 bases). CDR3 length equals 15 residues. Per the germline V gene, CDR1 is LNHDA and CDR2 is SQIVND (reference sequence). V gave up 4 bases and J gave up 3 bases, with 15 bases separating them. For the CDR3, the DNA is TGTGCCAGTAGTACCCCCCTGGGGCGATACACTGAAGCTTTCTTT. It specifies CASSTPLGRYTEAFF.

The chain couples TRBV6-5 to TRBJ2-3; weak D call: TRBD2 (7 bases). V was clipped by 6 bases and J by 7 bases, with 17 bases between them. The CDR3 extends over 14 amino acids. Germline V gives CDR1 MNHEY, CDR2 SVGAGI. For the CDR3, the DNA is TGTGCCAGCAGCCCCGGGCGGGGGCCGAATACGCAGTATTTT. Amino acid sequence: CASSPGRGPNTQYF.

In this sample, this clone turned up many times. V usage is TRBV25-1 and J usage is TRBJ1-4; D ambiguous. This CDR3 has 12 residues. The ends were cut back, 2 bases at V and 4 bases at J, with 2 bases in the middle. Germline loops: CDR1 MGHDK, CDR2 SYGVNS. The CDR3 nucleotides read TGTGCCAGCAGTGAACTTAATGAAAAACTGTTTTTT. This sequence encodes CASSELNEKLFF.

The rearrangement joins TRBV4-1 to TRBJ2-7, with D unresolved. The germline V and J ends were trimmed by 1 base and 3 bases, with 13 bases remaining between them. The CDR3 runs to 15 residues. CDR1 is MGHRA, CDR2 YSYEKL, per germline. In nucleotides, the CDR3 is TGCGCCAGCAGCCAAGGCCCAGGCCTCCTCTACGAGCAGTACTTC. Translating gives CASSQGPGLLYEQYF.

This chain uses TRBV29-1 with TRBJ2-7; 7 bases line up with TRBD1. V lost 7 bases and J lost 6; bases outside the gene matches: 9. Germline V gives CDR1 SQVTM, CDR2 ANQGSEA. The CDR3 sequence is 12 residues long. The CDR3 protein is CSAGQSAFEQYF. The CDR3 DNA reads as TGCAGCGCGGGACAGTCGGCCTTCGAGCAGTACTTC.